This T cell receptor beta chain emerged from a study of OX40 agonist ivuxolimab in advanced cancers. Whole-study context: Of the participants, approximately 38% had some prior anti-PD-1, anti-PD-L1 or anti-CTLA-4 therapy, which was allowed.

This clone has a handful of counts. As yet, its antigen is unknown. Whole-study findings and limits: Antigen specificity of clonally expanded peripheral T cells was not established. More expanded clones were seen, on average, in CD8+ T cells than in CD4+.

Sequencing was performed with immunoSEQ multiplex PCR; in TCRdb, only in-frame clones are kept and a portion is missing. In the table there are about 60,000 clones, 75% to 90% of which are singletons. Sample: CD4+ or CD8+ T cells sorted from blood, taken in a trial of the OX40 agonist ivuxolimab. This clonotype was obtained from an adult with an advanced solid tumor such as melanoma, head and neck, liver or kidney cancer.

The chain's CDR3 is CASRPGFINQPQHF. In nucleotides, the CDR3 is TGTGCCAGCAGACCAGGATTTATCAATCAGCCCCAGCATTTT. V is TRBV6-6 and J is TRBJ1-5; D unclear. V gave up 6 bases and J gave up 3 bases, with 12 bases separating them. Germline loops: CDR1 MNHNY, CDR2 SVGAGI (reference sequence). The CDR3 has 14 amino acids.